What follows are 15 T cell receptor beta chains derived from one specimen sequenced in a study of T-cell memory formation after mild COVID-19. One entry per CDR3 protein, called by TCRdb with MiXCR from the 5' RACE reads. The sample has roughly 620,000 distinct CDR3 sequences; under 20% are singletons. Sequenced material: PBMCs or a T cell subset sorted from them (not recorded which). Every receptor here comes from an adult woman who had mild COVID-19 (a few samples of this study predate the infection). Cell type and time point are not known.

This clonotype was recorded a few times. This chain uses TRBV20-1 with TRBJ1-1; 8 positions match TRBD1. The trim removed 3 bases at V and 4 bases at J, leaving 7 bases unmatched. CDR3 length equals 14 residues. CDR1 and CDR2 (germline): DFQATT, SNEGSKA (reference sequence). DNA of the CDR3: TGCAGTGCTAGCTCACAGGGGGGGGTCACTGAAGCTTTCTTT. Translating it yields CSASSQGGVTEAFF.

The V call is TRBV4-3, the J call TRBJ2-4; tentatively, D is TRBD1 (6 bases). V gave up 0 bases and J gave up 4 bases, with 19 bases separating them. CDR1 is LGHNA, CDR2 YSLEER, per germline. The CDR3 consists of 18 residues. In DNA, the CDR3 is TGCGCCAGCAGCCAAGATTTTAGGGGGAGCCCCTCAAAAAACATTCAGTACTTC. This sequence encodes CASSQDFRGSPSKNIQYF.

This clonotype occurred a few times. The V gene is TRBV20-1, the J gene TRBJ2-1, with 12 positions matching TRBD2. V shed 6 bases and J 2 bases; nucleotides not matched to a gene: 8. The germline gives CDR1 DFQATT, CDR2 SNEGSKA (reference sequence). This CDR3 spans 16 amino acids. The CDR3 nucleotides are TGCAGTGCCAAATCACTAGCGGGAGGTACCTACAATGAGCAGTTCTTC. It translates to CSAKSLAGGTYNEQFF.

This clonotype was detected only a few times. The chain combines TRBV6-6 with TRBJ1-6; unclear D gene. This CDR3 has 11 residues. Trimming stripped 6 bases from V and 8 bases from J, with 5 bases between. Germline V gene data show CDR1 as MNHNY and CDR2 as SVGAGI (reference sequence). Here the CDR3 reads CASRSDSPLHF. CDR3 sequence (DNA): TGTGCCAGCAGGAGTGATTCACCCCTCCACTTT.

The rearrangement uses TRBV7-3 and TRBJ2-1; 7 nucleotides match TRBD1. The germline V gene encodes CDR1 SGHTA and CDR2 FQGTGA. With 3 bases clipped from V and 6 bases from J, the junction kept 11 bases outside the gene matches. This CDR3 contains 16 residues. DNA for the CDR3: TGTGCCAGCAGCTTCCAGACAGGGACCCTCCGCAATGAGCAGTTCTTC. Translating gives CASSFQTGTLRNEQFF.

This clonotype was recorded a few times. The DNA is omitted, as the CDR3 cannot be located on it reliably, and the CDR3 follows TCRdb's listing. This chain uses TRBV11-2 with TRBJ2-2. 17 amino acids form the CDR3, both terminal residues included. Germline V gene data show CDR1 as SGHAT and CDR2 as FQNNGV. The CDR3: CASSLYLGPVTPGSCFF.

This clonotype occurred a few times. The chain combines TRBV4-3 with TRBJ1-1; tentative D call: TRBD1 (5 bases). Per the germline V gene, CDR1 is LGHNA and CDR2 is YSLEER. This CDR3 is built from 13 residues. Trimming removed 0 bases from V and 8 bases from J, with 10 bases in between. Here the CDR3 reads CASSQEIRAEAFF. The CDR3 region has the DNA TGCGCCAGCAGCCAAGAGATCAGGGCCGAAGCTTTCTTT.

The chain carries TRBV15 and TRBJ2-3, with TRBD2 matching 12 bases. There are 18 residues in the CDR3. Germline V gene sequence: CDR1 LNHNV, CDR2 YYDKDF (reference sequence). Trimming took 1 base from V and 2 from J; bases not matched to a gene: 7. The CDR3, as DNA: TGTGCCACCAGCAGAGCCCTAGCGGGAGGGCTGACCACAGATACGCAGTATTTT. This translates into CATSRALAGGLTTDTQYF.

This clonotype was counted between two and nine times. The V gene is TRBV6-6, the J gene TRBJ1-5; D remains ambiguous. The length of the CDR3 is 14 residues. The germline V gene has CDR1 MNHNY and CDR2 SVGAGI (reference sequence). V was trimmed by 5 bases and J by 1 base, leaving 9 bases between them. The chain's CDR3 is CASSHQNSNQPQHF. The CDR3 DNA reads TGTGCCAGCAGTCATCAGAACAGCAATCAGCCCCAGCATTTT.

V is TRBV20-1 and J is TRBJ2-7, with 7 bases matching TRBD2. The CDR3 has 15 amino acids. Per germline, CDR1 DFQATT and CDR2 SNEGSKA (reference sequence). V lost 2 bases and J lost 2; bases outside the gene matches: 9. The CDR3 loop is CSARSGVAGPYEQYF. Written as DNA, the CDR3 is TGCAGTGCTAGATCGGGGGTAGCGGGTCCCTACGAGCAGTACTTC.

The chain links TRBV2 to TRBJ2-5; no reliable D call. Germline CDR1 SNHLY, CDR2 FYNNEI. Trimming took off 6 bases at V and 6 bases at J, with 5 bases between the two ends. The CDR3 loop spans 10 amino acids. CDR3 loop: CASRVQTQYF. As DNA, the CDR3 is TGTGCCAGCAGGGTCCAGACCCAGTACTTC.

This clonotype has a handful of counts. The CDR3 coding sequence is TGTGCCAGCTCACCCCCCGGCGGCCGGGACACCATATATTTT. It translates to CASSPPGGRDTIYF. The chain has TRBV18 and TRBJ1-3, with D unresolved. V lost 3 bases to trimming and J lost 8 bases, with 14 bases between them. This CDR3 is 14 amino acids long. The germline V gene encodes CDR1 KGHSH and CDR2 LQKENI.

V is TRBV6-5 and J is TRBJ1-6, with D possibly TRBD1 on 5 matching bases. Germline V CDR1 and CDR2: MNHEY, SVGAGI. CDR3 length equals 14 residues. Between the trimmed V and J ends, which lost 5 bases and 9 bases, there was a span of 14 bases. The CDR3 DNA sequence: TGTGCCAGCAGTCGGGGGGACGGGATTTCACCCCTCCACTTT. It is translated as CASSRGDGISPLHF.

This clonotype appeared a few times. The genes are TRBV27 and TRBJ2-7; 7 bases are a match to TRBD2. With V trimmed by 5 bases and J by 4 bases, 11 bases remained unmatched. CDR3 length: 15 amino acids. Looked up from germline, CDR1 is MNHEY and CDR2 is SMNVEV (reference sequence). CDR3 nucleotides: TGTGCCAGCAGTCCCAGATCTAGCGGATATTACGAGCAGTACTTC. Translation gives CASSPRSSGYYEQYF.

V usage is TRBV15 and J usage is TRBJ2-7, with 7 bases fitting TRBD1. The V gene end was trimmed by 0 bases and the J gene end by 2 bases; junction bases not matched to a gene: 4. This CDR3 region has 15 residues. Germline V gene sequence: CDR1 LNHNV, CDR2 YYDKDF (reference sequence). CDR3 DNA sequence: TGTGCCACCAGCAGAGATTTGGGACAGACCTACGAGCAGTACTTC. Protein sequence: CATSRDLGQTYEQYF.